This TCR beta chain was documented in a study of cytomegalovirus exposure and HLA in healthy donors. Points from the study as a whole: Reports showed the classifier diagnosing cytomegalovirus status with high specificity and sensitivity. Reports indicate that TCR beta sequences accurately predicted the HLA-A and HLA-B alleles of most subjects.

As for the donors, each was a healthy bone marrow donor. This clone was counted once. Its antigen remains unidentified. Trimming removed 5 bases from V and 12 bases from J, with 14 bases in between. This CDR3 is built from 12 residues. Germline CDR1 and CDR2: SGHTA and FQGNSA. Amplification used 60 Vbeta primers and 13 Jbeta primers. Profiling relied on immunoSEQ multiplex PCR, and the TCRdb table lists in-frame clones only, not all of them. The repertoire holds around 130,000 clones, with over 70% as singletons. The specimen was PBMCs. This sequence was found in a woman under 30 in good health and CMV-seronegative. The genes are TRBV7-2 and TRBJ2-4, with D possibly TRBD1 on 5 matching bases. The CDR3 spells CASSPFSDSQYF. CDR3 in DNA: TGTGCCAGCAGCCCCTTTTCAGACAGTCAGTACTTC.